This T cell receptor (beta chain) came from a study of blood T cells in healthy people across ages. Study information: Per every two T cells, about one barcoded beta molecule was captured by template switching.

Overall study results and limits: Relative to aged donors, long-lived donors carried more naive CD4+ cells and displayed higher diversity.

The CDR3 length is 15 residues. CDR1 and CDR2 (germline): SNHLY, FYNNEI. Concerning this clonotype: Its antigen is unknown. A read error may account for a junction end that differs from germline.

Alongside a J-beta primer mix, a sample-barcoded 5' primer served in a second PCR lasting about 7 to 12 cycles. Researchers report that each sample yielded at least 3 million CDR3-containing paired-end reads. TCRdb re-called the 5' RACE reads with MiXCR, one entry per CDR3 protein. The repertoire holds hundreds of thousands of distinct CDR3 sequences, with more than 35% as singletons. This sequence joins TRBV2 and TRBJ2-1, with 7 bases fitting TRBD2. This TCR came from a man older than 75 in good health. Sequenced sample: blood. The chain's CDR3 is CASNEGRESYNEQFF. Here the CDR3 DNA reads TGTGCCAGCAATGAAGGGCGGGAGAGCTACAATGAGCAGTTCTTC. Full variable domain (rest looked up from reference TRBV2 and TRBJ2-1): EPEVTQTPSHQVTQMGQEVILRCVPISNHLYFYWYRQILGQKVEFLVSFYNNEISEKSEIFDDQFSVERPDGSNFTLKIRSTKLEDSAMYFCASNEGRESYNEQFFGPGTRLTVL.